This T cell receptor (beta chain) was identified in a study of blood T cells in healthy people across ages. Combining a sample-barcoded 5' primer with a J-beta primer mix, a second PCR ran for roughly 6 to 12 cycles. TCRdb called the 5' RACE reads again in MiXCR, with one record for every CDR3 protein. The table lists roughly 410,000 distinct CDR3 sequences, approximately 52% of them singletons, with roughly 51% in the top ten. This clonotype has more than one count but fewer than ten. Its antigen is not identified. This CDR3 has 12 amino acids. Germline CDR1 SQVTM, CDR2 ANQGSEA. V was cut by 5 bases and J by 5 bases, with 12 bases left in between. The donors, aged 6 to 90, were healthy Caucasians from Russia. Donors each provided 7.5 to 10 milliliters of peripheral blood. Whole-study findings and limits: No one knew whether donors had CMV, which possibly confounded expanded clonotype changes.

This sequence joins TRBV29-1 and TRBJ2-5; no firm D call. This clonotype was obtained from a man in his sixties in good health. The sample taken for sequencing was blood. CDR3 sequence: CSVQAAWETQYF. The CDR3 bases are TGCAGCGTTCAGGCTGCGTGGGAGACCCAGTACTTC.